The sequence of this T cell receptor (beta chain) was determined in a study of PD-L1 blockade in urothelial cancer. Germline CDR1 reads SGDLS; CDR2 reads YYNGEE. Trimming shortened V by 2 bases and J by 2 bases, and 7 bases separated the two germline ends. The CDR3 has 13 amino acids. Clones were sequenced by immunoSEQ multiplex PCR, and TCRdb holds only the in-frame ones, with some missing. Here the sample spans about 100,000 clones, 91% being singletons. This TCR was sampled from a woman at least 80 years old with urothelial cancer. Sequencing was performed on PBMCs, taken around atezolizumab (anti-PD-L1) treatment. V is TRBV9 and J is TRBJ1-2; no clear D gene. Here the CDR3 DNA reads TGTGCCAGCAGCGTTCCAGGCAACTATGGCTACACCTTC. This encodes CASSVPGNYGYTF.